This paragraph reports one T cell receptor (beta chain). Libraries were prepared by immunoSEQ multiplex PCR; TCRdb keeps only in-frame clonotypes and omits some of them. The repertoire holds 200,000 to 250,000 clones, with approximately 85% as singletons. The record originates from a study of blood T cell repertoires in COVID-19. What was sequenced was peripheral blood. The receptor was derived from a woman older than 75 with COVID-19, enrolled during active disease.

DNA of the CDR3: TGTGCCAGCAGTTTTCGTGCGGAAGCTTTCTTT. Amino acid sequence: CASSFRAEAFF. The V and J genes are TRBV12-3 or TRBV12-4 and TRBJ1-1; the D is unclear. The CDR3 is 11 residues long. V was cut by 3 bases and J by 8 bases, with 7 bases left in between.